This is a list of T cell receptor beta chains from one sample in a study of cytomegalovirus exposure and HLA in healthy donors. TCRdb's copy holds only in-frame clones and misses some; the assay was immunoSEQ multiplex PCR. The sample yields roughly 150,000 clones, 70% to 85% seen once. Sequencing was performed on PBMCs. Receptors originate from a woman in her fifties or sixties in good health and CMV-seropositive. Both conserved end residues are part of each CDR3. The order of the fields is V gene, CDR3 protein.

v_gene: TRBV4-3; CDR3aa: CASSQEDRMSGELFF
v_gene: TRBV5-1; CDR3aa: CASSFTRDKGLRSYGYTF
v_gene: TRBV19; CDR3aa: CASSMSPLTEAFF
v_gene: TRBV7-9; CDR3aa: CASSPSLGETSYGYTF
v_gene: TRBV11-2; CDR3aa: CASSSTTRTGWQQYF
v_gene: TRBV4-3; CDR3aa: CASSLVEGNEKLFF
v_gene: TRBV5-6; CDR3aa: CASSGEAYEQYF
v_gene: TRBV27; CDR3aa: CASSQQGLGKTQYF
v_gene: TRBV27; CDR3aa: CASSSGQVAEQYF
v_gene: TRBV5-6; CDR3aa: CASRKGLAGGEQFF
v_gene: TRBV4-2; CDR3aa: CASSQTGSNEQFF
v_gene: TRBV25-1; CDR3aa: CASSDRDRVVEKLFF
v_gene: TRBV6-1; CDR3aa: CASSWRRNGYTF
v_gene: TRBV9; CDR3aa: CASSLGGGYSPLHF
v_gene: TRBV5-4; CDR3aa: CASSDLDRGNSPLHF
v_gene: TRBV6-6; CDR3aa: CASSYPTTGSEKLFF